This T cell receptor beta chain was sequenced in a study of shared clonotypes between healthy human individuals. Regarding the study as a whole: The study drew on few donors, limiting represented genetic and exposure-history diversity.

Assay used: immunoSEQ multiplex PCR; TCRdb lists only in-frame clones, some missing. Among around 1.5 million clones listed, roughly 98% were seen once. V was clipped by 6 bases and J by 6 bases; unmatched bases: 5. Germline loops: CDR1 MDHEN, CDR2 SYDVKM. The CDR3 has 14 amino acids. As for this clone: Its target is not known.

This sequence joins TRBV28 and TRBJ2-1, with 10 bases matching TRBD2. The sample comprised naive CD4+ T cells sorted from blood. Documented subset: CD45RA+ positively selected. The clonotype was recovered from a man younger than 40 in good health. CDR3: CASRLAGERNEQFF. The CDR3 DNA follows: TGTGCCAGCAGGCTAGCGGGAGAGCGCAATGAGCAGTTCTTC.